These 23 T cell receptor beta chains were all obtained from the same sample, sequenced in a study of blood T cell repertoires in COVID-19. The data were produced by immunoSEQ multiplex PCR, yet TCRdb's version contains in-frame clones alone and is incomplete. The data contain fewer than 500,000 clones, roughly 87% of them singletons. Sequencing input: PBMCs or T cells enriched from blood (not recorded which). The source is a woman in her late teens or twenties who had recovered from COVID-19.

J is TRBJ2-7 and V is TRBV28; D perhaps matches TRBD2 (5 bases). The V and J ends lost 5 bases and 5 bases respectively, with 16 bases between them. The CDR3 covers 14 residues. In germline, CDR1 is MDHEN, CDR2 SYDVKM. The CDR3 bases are TGTGCCAGCAGTCCGGTGAGGGTAGGGCACGAGCAGTACTTC. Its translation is CASSPVRVGHEQYF.

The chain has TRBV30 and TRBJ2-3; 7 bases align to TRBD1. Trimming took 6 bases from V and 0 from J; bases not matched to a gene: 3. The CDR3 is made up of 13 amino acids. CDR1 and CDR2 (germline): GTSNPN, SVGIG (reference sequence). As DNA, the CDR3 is TGTGCCTGCAGACAGGGAAGCACAGATACGCAGTATTTT. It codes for CACRQGSTDTQYF.

In DNA form, the CDR3 reads TGCGCCAGCAGCTTCGAAACGCGGGGACAGGGTAACGAGCAGTACTTC. Its protein is CASSFETRGQGNEQYF. The rearrangement uses TRBV5-1 and TRBJ2-7, with 9 bases lining up with TRBD1. The CDR3 is 16 amino acids. With 2 bases clipped from V and 5 bases from J, the junction kept 11 bases outside the gene matches. Germline V CDR1 and CDR2: SGHRS, YFSETQ. Together with reference TRBV5-1 and TRBJ2-7, the CDR3 gives the full variable domain: KAGVTQTPRYLIKTRGQQVTLSCSPISGHRSVSWYQQTPGQGLQFLFEYFSETQRNKGNFPGRFSGRQFSNSRSEMNVSTLELGDSALYLCASSFETRGQGNEQYFGPGTRLTVT.

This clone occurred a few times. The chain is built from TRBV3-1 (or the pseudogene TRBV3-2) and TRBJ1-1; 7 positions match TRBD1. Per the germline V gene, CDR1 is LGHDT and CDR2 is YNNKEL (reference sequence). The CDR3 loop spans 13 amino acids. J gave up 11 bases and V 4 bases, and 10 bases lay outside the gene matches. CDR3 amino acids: CASSRLTGSRAFF. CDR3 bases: TGTGCCAGCAGCCGGTTGACAGGGAGTCGGGCTTTCTTT.

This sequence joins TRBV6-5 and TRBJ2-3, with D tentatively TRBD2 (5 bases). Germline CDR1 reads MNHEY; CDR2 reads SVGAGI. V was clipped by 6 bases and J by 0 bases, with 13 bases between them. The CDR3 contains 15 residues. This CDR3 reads CASRRDLTSTDTQYF. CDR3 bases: TGTGCCAGCAGGAGGGATTTGACTAGCACAGATACGCAGTATTTT.

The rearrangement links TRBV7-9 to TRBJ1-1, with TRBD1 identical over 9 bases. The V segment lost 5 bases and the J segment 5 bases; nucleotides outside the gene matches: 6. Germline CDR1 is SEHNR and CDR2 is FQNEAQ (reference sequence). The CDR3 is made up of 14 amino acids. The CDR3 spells CASSLTGGGTEAFF. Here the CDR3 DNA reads TGTGCCAGCAGCCTTACAGGGGGCGGAACTGAAGCTTTCTTT.

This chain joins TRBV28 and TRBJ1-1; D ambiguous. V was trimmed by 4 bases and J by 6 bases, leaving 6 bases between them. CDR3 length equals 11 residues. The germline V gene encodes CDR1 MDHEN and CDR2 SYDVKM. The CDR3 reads CASSSPSEAFF. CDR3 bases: TGTGCCAGCAGTTCCCCATCTGAAGCTTTCTTT. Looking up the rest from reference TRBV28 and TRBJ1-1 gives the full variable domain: DVKVTQSSRYLVKRTGEKVFLECVQDMDHENMFWYRQDPGLGLRLIYFSYDVKMKEKGDIPEGYSVSREKKERFSLILESASTNQTSMYLCASSSPSEAFFGQGTRLTVV.

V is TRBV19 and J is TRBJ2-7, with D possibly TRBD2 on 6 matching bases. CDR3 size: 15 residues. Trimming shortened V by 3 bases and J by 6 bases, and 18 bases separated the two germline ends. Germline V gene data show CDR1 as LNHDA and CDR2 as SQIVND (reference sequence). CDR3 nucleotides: TGTGCCAGTAGTATTATAGGGGACTCCAAGGCCGAGCAGTACTTC. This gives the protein CASSIIGDSKAEQYF.

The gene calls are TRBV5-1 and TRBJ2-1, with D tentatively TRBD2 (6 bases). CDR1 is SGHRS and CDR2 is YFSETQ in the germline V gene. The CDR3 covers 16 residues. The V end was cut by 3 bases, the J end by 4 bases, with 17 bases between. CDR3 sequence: CASSSGLQIGYNEQFF. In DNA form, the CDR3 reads TGCGCCAGCAGCTCGGGACTCCAAATAGGGTACAATGAGCAGTTCTTC.

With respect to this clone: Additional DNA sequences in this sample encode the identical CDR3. CDR3 amino acids: CASSPRGETQYF. DNA for the CDR3: TGTGCCAGCTCACCGAGGGGGGAGACCCAGTACTTC. The chain links TRBV18 to TRBJ2-5; perhaps TRBD1 as D (6 bases). Between the trimmed V and J ends, which lost 3 bases and 5 bases, there was a span of 7 bases. The CDR3 has 12 amino acids. CDR1 and CDR2 (germline): KGHSH, LQKENI.

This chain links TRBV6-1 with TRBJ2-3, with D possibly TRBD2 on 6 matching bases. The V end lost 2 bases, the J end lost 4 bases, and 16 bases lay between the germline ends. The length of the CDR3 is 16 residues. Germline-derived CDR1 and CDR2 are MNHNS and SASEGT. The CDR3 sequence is CASSESVGGGADTQYF. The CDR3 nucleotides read TGTGCCAGCAGTGAATCTGTCGGGGGAGGCGCAGATACGCAGTATTTT.

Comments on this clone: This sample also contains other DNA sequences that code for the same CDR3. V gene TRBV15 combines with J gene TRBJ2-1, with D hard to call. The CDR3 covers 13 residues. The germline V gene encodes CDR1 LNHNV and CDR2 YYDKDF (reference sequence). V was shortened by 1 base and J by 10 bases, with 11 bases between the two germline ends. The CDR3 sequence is CATSRAYLEEQFF. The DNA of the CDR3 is TGTGCCACCAGCAGAGCCTATCTGGAGGAGCAGTTCTTC.

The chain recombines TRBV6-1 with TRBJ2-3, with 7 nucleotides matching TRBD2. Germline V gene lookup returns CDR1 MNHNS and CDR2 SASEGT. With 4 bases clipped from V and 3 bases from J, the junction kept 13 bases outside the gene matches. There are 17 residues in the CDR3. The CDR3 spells CASSGLQGLRSTDTQYF. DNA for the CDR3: TGTGCCAGCAGTGGACTTCAGGGACTACGTTCGACAGATACGCAGTATTTT.

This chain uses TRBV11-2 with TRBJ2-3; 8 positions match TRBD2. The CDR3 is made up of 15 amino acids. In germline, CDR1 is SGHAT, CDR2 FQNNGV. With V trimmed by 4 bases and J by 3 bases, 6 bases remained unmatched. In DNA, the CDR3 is TGTGCCAGCAGCTCCAGCGGGGGCGGAACAGATACGCAGTATTTT. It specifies CASSSSGGGTDTQYF.

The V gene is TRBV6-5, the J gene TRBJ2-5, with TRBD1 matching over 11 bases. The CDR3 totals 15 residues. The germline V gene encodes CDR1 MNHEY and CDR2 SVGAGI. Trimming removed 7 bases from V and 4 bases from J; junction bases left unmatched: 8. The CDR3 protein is CASNLDRGLRETQYF. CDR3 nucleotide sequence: TGTGCCAGCAACTTGGACAGGGGGCTAAGAGAGACCCAGTACTTC.

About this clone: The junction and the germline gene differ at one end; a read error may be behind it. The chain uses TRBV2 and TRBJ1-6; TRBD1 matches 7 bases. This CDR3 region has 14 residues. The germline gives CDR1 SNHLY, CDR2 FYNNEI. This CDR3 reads CASSEDRVGSPLHF. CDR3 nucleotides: TGTGCCAGCAGCGAAGACAGGGTTGGTTCACCCCTCCACTTT.

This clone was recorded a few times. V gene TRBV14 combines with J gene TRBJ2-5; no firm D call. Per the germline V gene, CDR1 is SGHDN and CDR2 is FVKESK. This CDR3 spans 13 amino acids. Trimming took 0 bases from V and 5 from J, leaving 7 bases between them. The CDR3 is CASSQEISETQYF. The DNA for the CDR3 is TGTGCCAGCAGCCAAGAAATTTCGGAGACCCAGTACTTC.

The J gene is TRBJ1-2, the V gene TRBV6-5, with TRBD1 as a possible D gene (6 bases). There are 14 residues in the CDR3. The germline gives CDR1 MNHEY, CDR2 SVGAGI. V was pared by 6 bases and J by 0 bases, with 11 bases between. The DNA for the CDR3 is TGTGCCAGCAGCGCGGACAGACCTAACTATGGCTACACCTTC. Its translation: CASSADRPNYGYTF.

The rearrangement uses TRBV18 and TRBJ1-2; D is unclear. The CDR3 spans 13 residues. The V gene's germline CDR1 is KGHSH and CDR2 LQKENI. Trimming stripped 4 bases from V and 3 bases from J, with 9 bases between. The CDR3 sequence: CASSHTHDYGYTF. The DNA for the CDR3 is TGTGCCAGCTCACACACCCACGACTATGGCTACACCTTC.

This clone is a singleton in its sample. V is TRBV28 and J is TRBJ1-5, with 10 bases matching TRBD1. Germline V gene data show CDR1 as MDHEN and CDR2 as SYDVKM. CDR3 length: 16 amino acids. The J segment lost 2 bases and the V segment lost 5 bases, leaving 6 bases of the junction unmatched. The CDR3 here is CASSLDGTGGNQPQHF. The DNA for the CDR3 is TGTGCCAGCAGTCTGGACGGGACAGGGGGCAATCAGCCCCAGCATTTT.

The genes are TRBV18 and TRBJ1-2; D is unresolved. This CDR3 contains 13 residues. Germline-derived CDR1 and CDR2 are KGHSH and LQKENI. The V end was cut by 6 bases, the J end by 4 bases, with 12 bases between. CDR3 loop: CASSPQAIYGYTF. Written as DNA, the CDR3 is TGTGCCAGCTCCCCTCAGGCCATCTATGGCTACACCTTC.

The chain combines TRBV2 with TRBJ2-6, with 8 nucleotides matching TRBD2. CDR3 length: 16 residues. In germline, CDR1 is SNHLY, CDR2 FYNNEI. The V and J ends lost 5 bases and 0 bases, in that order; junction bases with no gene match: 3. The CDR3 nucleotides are TGTGCCAGCAGTCTGGGACTAGTCTCTGGGGCCAACGTCCTGACTTTC. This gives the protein CASSLGLVSGANVLTF. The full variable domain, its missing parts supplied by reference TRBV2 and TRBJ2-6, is EPEVTQTPSHQVTQMGQEVILRCVPISNHLYFYWYRQILGQKVEFLVSFYNNEISEKSEIFDDQFSVERPDGSNFTLKIRSTKLEDSAMYFCASSLGLVSGANVLTFGAGSRLTVL.

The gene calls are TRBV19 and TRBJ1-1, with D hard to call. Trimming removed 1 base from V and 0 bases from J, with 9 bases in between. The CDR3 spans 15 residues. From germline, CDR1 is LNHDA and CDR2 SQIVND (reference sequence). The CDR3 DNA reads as TGTGCCAGTAGTATAGCCGACGGGATGAACACTGAAGCTTTCTTT. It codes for CASSIADGMNTEAFF.